Listed here are 14 T cell receptor beta chains from one sample, sequenced in a study of T cell repertoires in cytomegalovirus infection. Each CDR3 protein gets one entry after TCRdb re-called the reads with MiXCR. This repertoire shows 450,000 to 600,000 distinct CDR3 sequences, roughly a third found once; its top ten account for 17%. These TCRs are of unknown antigen specificity. Source: cultured PBMCs, taken from culture after CMV antigen stimulation. These TCRs come from a human donor in good health (CMV status not recorded). Some clones in this sample may be carry-over from other donors' samples.

The chain uses TRBV5-6 and TRBJ1-2; D is uncertain. Trimming took 2 bases from V and 0 from J, leaving 8 bases between them. Germline-derived CDR1 and CDR2 are SGHDT and YYEEEE. The CDR3 is 14 amino acids. CDR3 DNA sequence: TGTGCCAGCAGCTTCGGGAGGCCTAACTATGGCTACACCTTC. Translating gives CASSFGRPNYGYTF. Full variable domain (rest looked up from reference TRBV5-6 and TRBJ1-2): DAGVTQSPTHLIKTRGQQVTLRCSPKSGHDTVSWYQQALGQGPQFIFQYYEEEERQRGNFPDRFSGHQFPNYSSELNVNALLLGDSALYLCASSFGRPNYGYTFGSGTRLTVV.

The V gene is TRBV19, the J gene TRBJ1-1, with TRBD1 matching 9 bases. Unmatched junction bases numbered 3, after V lost 4 bases and J lost 3 bases. The CDR3 is made up of 14 amino acids. Germline V gene data show CDR1 as LNHDA and CDR2 as SQIVND (reference sequence). In DNA, the CDR3 is TGTGCCAGTAGTACGGGACAGGGCCACACTGAAGCTTTCTTT. Protein: CASSTGQGHTEAFF.

This rearrangement joins TRBV12-3 or TRBV12-4 to TRBJ2-7, with TRBD1 as a possible D gene (5 bases). The CDR3 totals 14 residues. V dropped 2 bases and J dropped 3 bases, with 11 bases sitting between them. CDR3 loop: CASSLSAGLYEQYV. CDR3 nucleotide sequence: TGTGCCAGCAGTTTATCGGCAGGGCTCTACGAGCAGTACGTC.

This clonotype turned up a few times. At one of its ends the junction is not consistent with the germline gene, which may arise from a read error. CDR3: CASSQAVLGYEQFF. The CDR3 nucleotides read TGTGCCAGCAGCCAAGCGGTATTGGGCTATGAGCAGTTCTTC. The rearrangement uses TRBV4-1 and TRBJ2-1; D is perhaps TRBD2 (5 bases). CDR1 is MGHRA, CDR2 YSYEKL, per germline. This CDR3 region has 14 residues.

V gene TRBV11-2 combines with J gene TRBJ2-3; D not resolved. There are 15 residues in the CDR3. Germline-derived CDR1 and CDR2 are SGHAT and FQNNGV. Trimming took off 1 base at V and 6 bases at J, with 14 bases between the two ends. The CDR3 coding sequence is TGTGCCAGCAGCTTAGGAGTGGTGGTCCCCGATACGCAGTATTTT. It specifies CASSLGVVVPDTQYF.

The chain has TRBV20-1 and TRBJ2-1; D gene uncertain. The CDR3 extends over 14 amino acids. CDR1 and CDR2 from the germline V gene are DFQATT and SNEGSKA (reference sequence). Trimming took 6 bases from V and 2 from J, leaving 14 bases between them. The CDR3 DNA reads as TGCAGTGCCTCCGGCCGGGCCACCTACAATGAGCAGTTCTTC. The encoded protein is CSASGRATYNEQFF.

This clonotype came up a few times. CDR3 nucleotides: TGCGCCAGCAGTCTTATGAGGGCAACGAACACCGGGGAGCTGTTTTTT. This gives the protein CASSLMRATNTGELFF. This rearrangement joins TRBV4-1 to TRBJ2-2; D is perhaps TRBD2 (5 bases). In germline, CDR1 is MGHRA, CDR2 YSYEKL. CDR3 length equals 16 residues. V gave up 6 bases and J gave up 0 bases, with 14 bases separating them.

The chain couples TRBV19 to TRBJ1-3; D might be TRBD1 (5 bases). CDR1 is LNHDA, CDR2 SQIVND, per germline (reference sequence). CDR3 length: 17 amino acids. V dropped 6 bases and J dropped 0 bases, with 18 bases sitting between them. In nucleotides, the CDR3 is TGTGCCAGTAGAAAGGGGCAGCGTCACTTCTCTGGAAACACCATATATTTT. Protein sequence: CASRKGQRHFSGNTIYF. Using reference TRBV19 and TRBJ1-3 for the parts outside the CDR3, the full variable domain is DGGITQSPKYLFRKEGQNVTLSCEQNLNHDAMYWYRQDPGQGLRLIYYSQIVNDFQKGDIAEGYSVSREKKESFPLTVTSAQKNPTAFYLCASRKGQRHFSGNTIYFGEGSWLTVV.

The chain links TRBV2 to TRBJ1-1; tentative D call: TRBD1 (5 bases). Germline CDR1 is SNHLY and CDR2 is FYNNEI. V was clipped by 3 bases and J by 3 bases, with 8 bases between them. CDR3 length: 13 amino acids. The CDR3 region has the DNA TGTGCCAGCAGTGAGCGGGGACACACTGAAGCTTTCTTT. Protein product: CASSERGHTEAFF.

This chain links TRBV12-3 or TRBV12-4 with TRBJ2-2; D is unresolved. V was shortened by 7 bases and J by 5 bases, with 11 bases between the two germline ends. The CDR3 extends over 13 amino acids. Here the CDR3 reads CASKKVRTGELFF. Here the CDR3 DNA reads TGTGCCAGCAAAAAGGTTAGGACCGGGGAGCTGTTTTTT.

V is TRBV29-1 and J is TRBJ2-2; D remains unclear. Trimming shortened V by 3 bases and J by 1 base, and 9 bases separated the two germline ends. This CDR3 is 14 amino acids long. The V gene's germline CDR1 is SQVTM and CDR2 ANQGSEA. The CDR3 reads CSVDWQENTGELFF. CDR3 DNA sequence: TGCAGCGTTGACTGGCAGGAGAACACCGGGGAGCTGTTTTTT.

The chain is built from TRBV27 and TRBJ2-2; 8 bases line up with TRBD2. Germline lookup yields CDR1 MNHEY and CDR2 SMNVEV (reference sequence). Trimming at V came to 1 base and at J to 3 bases, leaving 4 bases not matched to a gene. The CDR3 is 16 residues long. The CDR3 is CASSLFTSGHTGELFF. CDR3 sequence (DNA): TGTGCCAGCAGTTTATTTACTAGCGGTCACACCGGGGAGCTGTTTTTT.

The chain uses TRBV4-3 and TRBJ2-1, with 9 bases matching TRBD2. Germline V gene sequence: CDR1 LGHNA, CDR2 YSLEER. V lost 3 bases, J lost 8 bases, and 14 bases stayed unmatched. The CDR3 totals 17 residues. The CDR3 loop reads CASSHDGREGSGDEQFF. The CDR3 DNA sequence: TGCGCCAGCAGCCACGATGGGCGGGAGGGCTCCGGAGATGAGCAGTTCTTC.

V usage is TRBV12-3 or TRBV12-4 and J usage is TRBJ2-4; tentatively, D is TRBD2 (5 bases). V lost 6 bases and J lost 9, with 15 bases in between. The CDR3 has 13 residues. CDR3 in amino acids: CASSTDRRGIQYF. The CDR3 nucleotides are TGTGCCAGCAGCACAGACCGACGGGGCATTCAGTACTTC.